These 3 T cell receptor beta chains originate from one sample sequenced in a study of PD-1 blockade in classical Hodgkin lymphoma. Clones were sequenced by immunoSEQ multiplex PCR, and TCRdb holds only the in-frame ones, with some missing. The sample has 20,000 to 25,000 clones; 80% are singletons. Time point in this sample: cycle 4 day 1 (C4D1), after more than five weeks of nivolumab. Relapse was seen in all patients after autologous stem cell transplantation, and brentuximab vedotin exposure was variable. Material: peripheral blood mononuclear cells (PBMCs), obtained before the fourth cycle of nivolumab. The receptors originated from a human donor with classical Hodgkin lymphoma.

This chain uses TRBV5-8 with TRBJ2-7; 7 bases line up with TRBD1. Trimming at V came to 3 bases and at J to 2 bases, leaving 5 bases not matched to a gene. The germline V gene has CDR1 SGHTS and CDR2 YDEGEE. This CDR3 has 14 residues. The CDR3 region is CASSYRDRTYEQYF. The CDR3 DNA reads TGTGCCAGCAGCTACCGGGACAGAACCTACGAGCAGTACTTC.

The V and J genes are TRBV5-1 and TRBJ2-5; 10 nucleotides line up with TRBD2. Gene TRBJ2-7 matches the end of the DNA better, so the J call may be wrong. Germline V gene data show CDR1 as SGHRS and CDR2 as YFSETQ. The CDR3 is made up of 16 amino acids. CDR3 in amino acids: CASSFWAGLAIHEQYF. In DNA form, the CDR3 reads TGCGCCAGCAGCTTTTGGGCGGGACTAGCGATCCACGAGCAGTACTTC.

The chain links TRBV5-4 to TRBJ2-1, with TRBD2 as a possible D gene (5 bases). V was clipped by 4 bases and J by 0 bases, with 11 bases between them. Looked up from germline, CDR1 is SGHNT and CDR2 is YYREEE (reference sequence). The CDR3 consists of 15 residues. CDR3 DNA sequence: TGTGCCAGCAGCCCTACTAGTAGCTCCTACAATGAGCAGTTCTTC. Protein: CASSPTSSSYNEQFF.